A selection of T cell receptor beta chains follows, all from one sample in a study of blood T cell repertoires in COVID-19. Profiled with immunoSEQ multiplex PCR; TCRdb holds only in-frame clones, not every one. The sample carries tens of thousands of clones, more than 80% recorded once. The sequencing input was peripheral blood. These receptors came from a human donor in a cohort sampled during active COVID-19. The CDR3 runs from the conserved cysteine through the conserved F or W. D genes are given only for firm matches. Clone size is shown for a subset of rows, as once, few, many or a class of expanded clone.

J gene: TRBJ2-7
D gene: -
clone size: -
V gene: TRBV6-1
CDR3 protein: CASSENLVSYEQYF
CDR3 DNA: TGTGCCAGCAGTGAAAATTTGGTGAGCTACGAGCAGTACTTC

J gene: TRBJ2-5
D gene: TRBD2
clone size: -
V gene: TRBV11-1
CDR3 protein: CASKITSGGSETQYF
CDR3 DNA: TGTGCCAGCAAGATAACTAGCGGGGGGTCGGAGACCCAGTACTTC

J gene: TRBJ2-7
D gene: TRBD1
clone size: -
V gene: TRBV5-6
CDR3 protein: CASSSQGQGFYEQYF
CDR3 DNA: TGTGCCAGCAGCTCCCAGGGACAGGGTTTCTACGAGCAGTACTTC

J gene: TRBJ1-5
D gene: TRBD1
clone size: -
V gene: TRBV2
CDR3 protein: CASRSQGGQPQHF
CDR3 DNA: TGTGCCAGCAGGTCGCAGGGGGGTCAGCCCCAGCATTTT

J gene: TRBJ2-7
D gene: TRBD1
clone size: -
V gene: TRBV5-4
CDR3 protein: CASSLDRVAYEQYF
CDR3 DNA: TGTGCCAGCAGCTTAGACAGGGTGGCCTACGAGCAGTACTTC

J gene: TRBJ2-1
D gene: TRBD2
clone size: -
V gene: TRBV7-9
CDR3 protein: CASSRGLAAKSSYNEQFF
CDR3 DNA: TGTGCCAGCAGCCGGGGACTAGCGGCCAAGAGCTCCTACAATGAGCAGTTCTTC

J gene: TRBJ2-5
D gene: -
clone size: -
V gene: TRBV4-2
CDR3 protein: CASSQVAGGGETQYF
CDR3 DNA: TGTGCCAGCAGCCAAGTTGCTGGGGGAGGAGAGACCCAGTACTTC

J gene: TRBJ2-3
D gene: -
clone size: -
V gene: TRBV25-1
CDR3 protein: CASSVTKTSEKVTDTQYF
CDR3 DNA: TGTGCCAGCAGTGTGACAAAAACTAGTGAGAAGGTTACAGATACGCAGTATTTT

J gene: TRBJ2-2
D gene: TRBD1
clone size: -
V gene: TRBV30
CDR3 protein: CAWSLVDRTGELFF
CDR3 DNA: TGTGCCTGGAGTTTGGTGGACAGGACCGGGGAGCTGTTTTTT

J gene: TRBJ2-4
D gene: -
clone size: -
V gene: TRBV5-1
CDR3 protein: CASSPRPGEGDIQYF
CDR3 DNA: TGCGCCAGCAGCCCGCGGCCAGGGGAGGGGGACATTCAGTACTTC

J gene: TRBJ2-5
D gene: -
clone size: -
V gene: TRBV7-9
CDR3 protein: CASSFRRDQETQYF
CDR3 DNA: TGTGCCAGCAGCTTCCGCCGGGACCAAGAGACCCAGTACTTC

J gene: TRBJ1-1
D gene: -
clone size: -
V gene: TRBV6-5
CDR3 protein: CANRQENTEAFF
CDR3 DNA: TGTGCCAACAGACAGGAAAACACTGAAGCTTTCTTT

J gene: TRBJ2-3
D gene: -
clone size: -
V gene: TRBV30
CDR3 protein: CAWNGRGDTDTQYF
CDR3 DNA: TGTGCCTGGAATGGAAGAGGAGACACAGATACGCAGTATTTT

J gene: TRBJ2-7
D gene: TRBD2
clone size: -
V gene: TRBV5-4
CDR3 protein: CASSYRGGRTYEQYF
CDR3 DNA: TGTGCCAGCAGCTACCGGGGGGGCAGGACATACGAGCAGTACTTC

J gene: TRBJ2-7
D gene: TRBD1
clone size: -
V gene: TRBV12-5
CDR3 protein: CASSGQNYEQYF
CDR3 DNA: TGTGCTAGTTCGGGACAGAACTACGAGCAGTACTTC

J gene: TRBJ2-3
D gene: -
clone size: -
V gene: TRBV19
CDR3 protein: CASIERGPTDTQYF
CDR3 DNA: TGTGCCAGTATCGAGCGTGGCCCCACAGATACGCAGTATTTT

J gene: TRBJ2-1
D gene: TRBD1
clone size: once
V gene: TRBV4-3
CDR3 protein: CASSPGQGLYNEQFF
CDR3 DNA: TGCGCCAGCAGCCCTGGACAGGGCCTCTACAATGAGCAGTTCTTC

J gene: TRBJ2-3
D gene: -
clone size: -
V gene: TRBV2
CDR3 protein: CASTGGITDTQYF
CDR3 DNA: TGTGCCAGCACTGGGGGCATCACAGATACGCAGTATTTT

J gene: TRBJ1-1
D gene: -
clone size: few
V gene: TRBV6-5
CDR3 protein: CASNRGGWNTEAFF
CDR3 DNA: TGTGCCAGCAACCGGGGGGGCTGGAACACTGAAGCTTTCTTT

J gene: TRBJ2-1
D gene: TRBD2
clone size: -
V gene: TRBV5-8
CDR3 protein: CASSPMKIAGGTNEQFF
CDR3 DNA: TGTGCCAGCAGCCCAATGAAAATAGCGGGGGGCACCAATGAGCAGTTCTTC

J gene: TRBJ2-7
D gene: TRBD2
clone size: -
V gene: TRBV6-2/TRBV6-3
CDR3 protein: CASSYRQRGEQYF
CDR3 DNA: TGTGCCAGCAGTTACAGACAGCGGGGCGAGCAGTACTTC

J gene: TRBJ1-4
D gene: -
clone size: -
V gene: TRBV13
CDR3 protein: CASSFNLGEKLFF
CDR3 DNA: TGTGCCAGCAGCTTTAATCTTGGCGAAAAACTGTTTTTT

J gene: TRBJ1-1
D gene: TRBD1
clone size: -
V gene: TRBV4-3
CDR3 protein: CASSPHDRGSEAFF
CDR3 DNA: TGCGCCAGCAGCCCACATGACAGGGGTTCTGAAGCTTTCTTT

J gene: TRBJ2-5
D gene: -
clone size: -
V gene: TRBV30
CDR3 protein: CAWSVVRETQYF
CDR3 DNA: TGTGCCTGGAGCGTCGTCAGAGAGACCCAGTACTTC

J gene: TRBJ2-2
D gene: TRBD1
clone size: -
V gene: TRBV6-5
CDR3 protein: CASRPDRGHTGELFF
CDR3 DNA: TGTGCCAGCAGACCGGACAGGGGGCACACCGGGGAGCTGTTTTTT

J gene: TRBJ2-7
D gene: TRBD2
clone size: -
V gene: TRBV19
CDR3 protein: CASSIGTSGYEQYF
CDR3 DNA: TGTGCCAGTAGTATCGGGACTAGCGGCTACGAGCAGTACTTC

J gene: TRBJ2-1
D gene: TRBD2
clone size: -
V gene: TRBV15
CDR3 protein: CATSSNSGGIAYNEQFF
CDR3 DNA: TGTGCCACCAGCAGTAATAGCGGGGGGATTGCCTACAATGAGCAGTTCTTC

J gene: TRBJ2-7
D gene: TRBD2
clone size: few
V gene: TRBV6-2/TRBV6-3
CDR3 protein: CASSSAGGGSYEQYF
CDR3 DNA: TGTGCCAGCAGTTCAGCGGGAGGGGGCTCCTACGAGCAGTACTTC

J gene: TRBJ1-1
D gene: -
clone size: -
V gene: TRBV18
CDR3 protein: CASSPGKAGNTEAFF
CDR3 DNA: TGTGCCAGCTCACCAGGGAAGGCGGGTAACACTGAAGCTTTCTTT

J gene: TRBJ2-3
D gene: TRBD1
clone size: once
V gene: TRBV11-2
CDR3 protein: CASSLEGTGRSTDTQYF
CDR3 DNA: TGTGCCAGCAGCTTAGAGGGGACAGGACGGAGCACAGATACGCAGTATTTT

J gene: TRBJ1-1
D gene: TRBD1
clone size: -
V gene: TRBV18
CDR3 protein: CASSPLDRANTEAFF
CDR3 DNA: TGTGCCAGCTCACCCCTCGACAGGGCGAACACTGAAGCTTTCTTT

J gene: TRBJ1-2
D gene: TRBD1
clone size: -
V gene: TRBV30
CDR3 protein: CAWRGEGQSVGGYTF
CDR3 DNA: TGTGCCTGGAGGGGAGAGGGACAGAGCGTCGGCGGCTACACCTTC

J gene: TRBJ2-2
D gene: -
clone size: -
V gene: TRBV7-9
CDR3 protein: CASSRTPGPGSGELFF
CDR3 DNA: TGTGCCAGCAGTCGAACTCCGGGCCCGGGGTCCGGGGAGCTGTTTTTT

J gene: TRBJ2-2
D gene: TRBD2
clone size: -
V gene: TRBV18
CDR3 protein: CASSPRLAGGRSTGELFF
CDR3 DNA: TGTGCCAGCTCACCACGACTAGCGGGGGGAAGAAGCACCGGGGAGCTGTTTTTT

J gene: TRBJ1-4
D gene: TRBD1
clone size: -
V gene: TRBV4-1
CDR3 protein: CASRQTGGNRPTNEKLFF
CDR3 DNA: TGCGCCAGCAGACAAACAGGGGGCAATCGGCCAACTAATGAAAAACTGTTTTTT

J gene: TRBJ2-1
D gene: TRBD2
clone size: -
V gene: TRBV19
CDR3 protein: CASTRRQGGLADYNEQFF
CDR3 DNA: TGTGCCAGTACTAGGAGACAGGGGGGACTAGCGGACTACAATGAGCAGTTCTTC

J gene: TRBJ2-1
D gene: -
clone size: -
V gene: TRBV3-1/TRBV3-2
CDR3 protein: CASSQTTKPPNNEQFF
CDR3 DNA: TGTGCCAGCAGCCAGACGACTAAACCACCGAACAATGAGCAGTTCTTC

J gene: TRBJ2-5
D gene: TRBD2
clone size: -
V gene: TRBV3-1/TRBV3-2
CDR3 protein: CASSPGVLAGAPRRRRAQYF
CDR3 DNA: TGTGCCAGCAGCCCCGGGGTACTAGCGGGGGCCCCCCGCCGGCGGAGGGCCCAGTACTTC

J gene: TRBJ1-2
D gene: TRBD1
clone size: -
V gene: TRBV4-2
CDR3 protein: CASSQESPLGQGTNYGYTF
CDR3 DNA: TGTGCCAGCAGCCAAGAATCTCCGCTCGGACAGGGTACTAACTATGGCTACACCTTC

J gene: TRBJ2-1
D gene: TRBD2
clone size: -
V gene: TRBV18
CDR3 protein: CASSPPGLTFYNEQFF
CDR3 DNA: TGTGCCAGCTCACCACCGGGACTAACCTTCTACAATGAGCAGTTCTTC

J gene: TRBJ1-4
D gene: -
clone size: -
V gene: TRBV13
CDR3 protein: CASSLSASGGLNEKLFF
CDR3 DNA: TGTGCCAGCAGCTTATCCGCGTCGGGGGGCCTTAATGAAAAACTGTTTTTT

J gene: TRBJ2-3
D gene: TRBD1
clone size: once
V gene: TRBV7-3
CDR3 protein: CASSPRTGPVDTQYF
CDR3 DNA: TGTGCCAGCAGCCCCCGGACAGGCCCAGTGGATACGCAGTATTTT

J gene: TRBJ1-2
D gene: TRBD1
clone size: -
V gene: TRBV18
CDR3 protein: CASSPGTGGGYTF
CDR3 DNA: TGTGCCAGCTCACCCGGGACAGGGGGGGGCTACACCTTC

J gene: TRBJ2-3
D gene: TRBD1
clone size: -
V gene: TRBV28
CDR3 protein: CASSLGQNTDTQYF
CDR3 DNA: TGTGCCAGCAGTTTGGGACAGAACACAGATACGCAGTATTTT

J gene: TRBJ2-5
D gene: TRBD1
clone size: -
V gene: TRBV7-7
CDR3 protein: CASSLDREETQYF
CDR3 DNA: TGTGCTAGCAGTCTCGACAGGGAAGAGACCCAGTACTTC

J gene: TRBJ1-1
D gene: -
clone size: -
V gene: TRBV7-3
CDR3 protein: CASSPTGVPGNTEAFF
CDR3 DNA: TGTGCCAGCAGCCCGACGGGAGTACCCGGAAACACTGAAGCTTTCTTT

J gene: TRBJ1-3
D gene: -
clone size: -
V gene: TRBV4-3
CDR3 protein: CASSQGSWSSGNTIYF
CDR3 DNA: TGCGCCAGCAGCCAAGGCAGTTGGAGCTCTGGAAACACCATATATTTT

J gene: TRBJ2-1
D gene: -
clone size: -
V gene: TRBV6-5
CDR3 protein: CASSYLLGNEQFF
CDR3 DNA: TGTGCCAGCAGTTACCTACTAGGGAATGAGCAGTTCTTC

J gene: TRBJ1-1
D gene: -
clone size: once
V gene: TRBV28
CDR3 protein: CASSLLRGMNTEAFF
CDR3 DNA: TGTGCCAGCAGTTTACTCCGGGGTATGAACACTGAAGCTTTCTTT

J gene: TRBJ1-4
D gene: TRBD1
clone size: -
V gene: TRBV5-1
CDR3 protein: CASSYGTGEEKLFF
CDR3 DNA: TGCGCCAGCAGCTACGGGACAGGGGAGGAAAAACTGTTTTTT